The 13 T cell receptor beta chains listed next were all sequenced from one sample in a study of human T cells and chemical hapten exposure (dated by TCRdb to about 2021). Explained via the paper, the time point label denotes: patch test 3, about 24 weeks after DPC sensitization. The treatment or condition label corresponds to: therapeutic diphenylcyclopropenone sensitization with weekly scalp DPC. Libraries were made using RACE. Data came from a NextSeq 500. TCRdb handled the public reads itself, with Q25 trimming in fastp and clone calling in MiXCR, and kept productive beta chains. Rows merge per CDR3 protein into single entries with the most common DNA and genes. The sample table lists around 200,000 distinct CDR3 sequences, 20% to 25% of them with a count of one. The top ten hold under 2.5% of the sample. The sample in question was whole blood, obtained in connection with sensitization to the hapten diphenylcyclopropenone (DPC). Receptor source: a woman aged 35 to 49 with alopecia areata. Some clones in this sample may be carry-over from other donors' samples.

In its sample, this clonotype was seen a few times. The chain couples TRBV10-3 to TRBJ2-1; D is undetermined. Trimming shortened V by 2 bases and J by 6 bases, and 11 bases separated the two germline ends. CDR3 length equals 14 residues. Germline V CDR1 and CDR2: ENHRY, SYGVKD. DNA of the CDR3: TGTGCCATCAGTGAGGCGAGATTGGGCAATGAGCAGTTCTTC. This translates into CAISEARLGNEQFF.

This clonotype was picked up many times. The V and J genes are TRBV5-1 and TRBJ2-2, with 9 bases matching TRBD2. Germline values: CDR1 SGHRS, CDR2 YFSETQ. This CDR3 is 18 amino acids long. V shed 3 bases and J 7 bases; nucleotides not matched to a gene: 16. CDR3 sequence: CASSSAGTSLSARGELFF. DNA for the CDR3: TGCGCCAGCAGCTCAGCCGGGACTAGCCTCTCAGCACGCGGGGAGCTGTTTTTT.

The chain has TRBV4-3 and TRBJ2-1; unclear D gene. Trimming shortened V by 2 bases and J by 7 bases, and 9 bases separated the two germline ends. The CDR3 consists of 13 residues. The germline gives CDR1 LGHNA, CDR2 YSLEER. The CDR3 DNA sequence: TGCGCCAGCAGCCAATATGCTATAAATGAGCAGTTCTTC. Translating gives CASSQYAINEQFF.

As for this clonotype: Compared with germline, one end of the junction differs, possibly owing to a read error. The V and J genes are TRBV7-2 and TRBJ2-1; 8 bases are shared with TRBD2. From germline, CDR1 is SGHTA and CDR2 FQGNSA. The length of the CDR3 is 17 residues. The CDR3 is CASSQRGGGPSYNEQLF. CDR3 bases: TGTGCCAGCAGCCAACGGGGGGGAGGGCCTAGTTACAATGAGCAGCTCTTC.

This clonotype was seen a few times. The J gene is TRBJ2-2, the V gene TRBV10-3; 10 bases are a match to TRBD1. There are 14 residues in the CDR3. Germline V lookup: CDR1 ENHRY, CDR2 SYGVKD. The trim removed 7 bases at V and 6 bases at J, leaving 5 bases unmatched. The CDR3 sequence: CAITDRGRSGELFF. DNA for the CDR3: TGTGCCATCACTGACAGGGGGCGGTCCGGGGAGCTGTTTTTT.

The chain employs TRBV7-9 and TRBJ2-5; perhaps D is TRBD1 or TRBD2 (5 bases each). V was clipped by 2 bases and J by 4 bases, with 17 bases between them. From germline, CDR1 is SEHNR and CDR2 FQNEAQ (reference sequence). The CDR3 contains 16 residues. CDR3 in DNA: TGTGCCAGCAGCTTATCAACACGAGGGGTAGGAGAGACCCAGTACTTC. It specifies CASSLSTRGVGETQYF. The full variable domain, rest sourced from reference TRBV7-9 and TRBJ2-5, is DTGVSQNPRHKITKRGQNVTFRCDPISEHNRLYWYRQTLGQGPEFLTYFQNEAQLEKSRLLSDRFSAERPKGSFSTLEIQRTEQGDSAMYLCASSLSTRGVGETQYFGPGTRLLVL.

This clonotype was detected only a few times. V and J are TRBV29-1 and TRBJ1-5; D not certain. Germline V CDR1 and CDR2: SQVTM, ANQGSEA. V lost 4 bases to trimming and J lost 3 bases, with 10 bases between them. The CDR3 is made up of 13 amino acids. The CDR3 nucleotides are TGCAGCGTTGCTGAAGGGATCAATCAGCCCCAGCATTTT. Protein sequence: CSVAEGINQPQHF.

This clonotype was seen only a few times. V and J are TRBV29-1 and TRBJ1-1, with 7 positions matching TRBD1. V lost 6 bases and J lost 3; bases outside the gene matches: 7. Germline assignment: CDR1 SQVTM and CDR2 ANQGSEA. CDR3 length equals 13 residues. The CDR3 sequence: CSVGGGVDTEAFF. CDR3 DNA sequence: TGCAGCGTAGGAGGGGGCGTAGACACTGAAGCTTTCTTT.

The J gene is TRBJ1-1, the V gene TRBV11-1, with D perhaps matching TRBD1 (6 bases). Germline-derived CDR1 and CDR2 are SGHAT and FQDESV (reference sequence). This CDR3 spans 14 amino acids. Trimming shortened V by 2 bases and J by 5 bases, and 12 bases separated the two germline ends. The CDR3 region has the DNA TGTGCCAGCAGCTTATTTACAGGGTCTACTGAAGCTTTCTTT. This codes for CASSLFTGSTEAFF.

The J gene is TRBJ2-5, the V gene TRBV29-1; the D gene could be TRBD1 or TRBD2 (5 bases each). V dropped 7 bases and J dropped 8 bases, with 17 bases sitting between them. Germline assignment: CDR1 SQVTM and CDR2 ANQGSEA. This CDR3 contains 12 residues. The CDR3 coding sequence is TGCAGCGCCGGGACCGACGGGGATACCCAGTACTTC. Protein: CSAGTDGDTQYF.

V is TRBV4-2 and J is TRBJ2-3; perhaps TRBD1 as D (6 bases). The ends were cut back, 6 bases at V and 1 base at J, with 14 bases in the middle. The V gene's germline CDR1 is LGHNA and CDR2 YNFKEQ. The CDR3 length is 15 residues. The CDR3 protein is CASSPTTGGTDTQYF. The CDR3 DNA reads as TGTGCCAGCAGTCCCACGACAGGAGGCACAGATACGCAGTATTTT.

The rearrangement links TRBV2 to TRBJ2-6, with TRBD1 matching over 10 bases. The V gene's germline CDR1 is SNHLY and CDR2 FYNNEI. This CDR3 contains 17 residues. The junction had 3 bases not matched to a gene; V was cut back by 4 bases and J by 0 bases. CDR3 loop: CASSAGQGVSGANVLTF. The CDR3, as DNA: TGTGCCAGCAGTGCAGGACAGGGGGTCTCTGGGGCCAACGTCCTGACTTTC.

The rearrangement links TRBV20-1 to TRBJ1-5; the match to TRBD1 covers 8 bases. The junction had 4 bases not matched to a gene; V was cut back by 6 bases and J by 3 bases. Germline V lookup: CDR1 DFQATT, CDR2 SNEGSKA (reference sequence). The CDR3 totals 13 residues. The DNA for the CDR3 is TGCAGTGCCAGGGGGCTGGACAATCAGCCCCAGCATTTT. Encoded protein: CSARGLDNQPQHF.